This T cell receptor beta chain derives from a study of blood T cells in healthy people across ages. General study findings and limits: TCR beta diversity tracked closely with naive T cell percentage. Estimates drawn from one million T cells were deemed to understate diversity.

As regards this clonotype: Its specificity is unknown.

Through a sample-barcoded 5' primer and a J-beta primer mix, a second PCR was run for roughly 6 to 11 cycles. Sequencing recovered at least 2.5 million CDR3-containing paired-end reads from each sample. TCRdb reanalysed the 5' RACE reads using MiXCR and keeps one entry per CDR3 protein. The repertoire holds 1,500,000 or so distinct CDR3 sequences, roughly 43% seen once, with about 4% in the top ten. V gave up 5 bases and J gave up 3 bases, with 14 bases separating them. Per the germline V gene, CDR1 is MNHNY and CDR2 is SVGAGI (reference sequence). This CDR3 has 15 residues. Sequencing was carried out using blood. The V and J genes are TRBV6-6 and TRBJ1-5; possibly TRBD1 for D (6 bases). This clonotype originated in a woman between 18 and 30 years old in good health. The CDR3 is CASSKSQGSNQPQHF. The CDR3 DNA follows: TGTGCCAGCAGTAAATCACAGGGATCCAATCAGCCCCAGCATTTT.